The 20 T cell receptor beta chains below were found in one sample sequenced in a study of cytomegalovirus exposure and HLA in healthy donors (dated by TCRdb to 2016 to 2017). Library preparation employed the immunoSEQ multiplex PCR assay. A mixture of 60 forward primers for TCR Vbeta segments and 13 reverse primers for TCR Jbeta segments was used in the multiplex PCR. TCRdb took this table from immuneACCESS and kept in-frame rearrangements with V and J called. Such tables lack part of the clones; where checked against another copy, unresolved V genes explain under half of the gap, and the rest is unexplained. The sample data list tens of thousands of clones, and around 70% of these were observed just once. Around a fifth of the sample lies in the top ten. Sequencing was carried out using PBMCs. These receptors were collected from a woman aged 25 to 45 in good health and CMV-seropositive.

The chain is built from TRBV5-8 and TRBJ2-5; 8 bases line up with TRBD1. CDR3 length: 13 residues. Trimming at V came to 3 bases and at J to 4 bases, leaving 2 bases not matched to a gene. CDR1 is SGHTS and CDR2 is YDEGEE in the germline V gene. The CDR3 DNA follows: TGTGCCAGCAGCTACAGGGGGGTAGAGACCCAGTACTTC. Translating gives CASSYRGVETQYF.

V gene TRBV4-1 combines with J gene TRBJ2-1; no firm D call. In germline, CDR1 is MGHRA, CDR2 YSYEKL. This CDR3 contains 16 residues. The V gene lost 3 bases and the J gene lost 0 bases, with 12 bases spanning the gap. CDR3 DNA sequence: TGCGCCAGCAGCCAGGGTGGCGGTTTCTCCTACAATGAGCAGTTCTTC. Its translation is CASSQGGGFSYNEQFF.

The chain joins TRBV30 to TRBJ1-3, with a possible D match to TRBD1 (6 bases). Germline CDR1 GTSNPN, CDR2 SVGIG (reference sequence). This CDR3 is 14 amino acids long. V was pared by 7 bases and J by 0 bases, with 13 bases between. Written as DNA, the CDR3 is TGTGCCTCCCCGGGACAAAACTCTGGAAACACCATATATTTT. Protein sequence: CASPGQNSGNTIYF. The full variable domain, its missing parts supplied by reference TRBV30 and TRBJ1-3, is SQTIHQWPATLVQPVGSPLSLECTVEGTSNPNLYWYRQAAGRGLQLLFYSVGIGQISSEVPQNLSASRPQDRQFILSSKKLLLSDSGFYLCASPGQNSGNTIYFGEGSWLTVV.

The CDR3: CASSVEGWDRGTAGEETQYF. The CDR3 bases are TGTGCCAGCAGCGTAGAAGGCTGGGACAGGGGGACAGCGGGAGAAGAGACCCAGTACTTC. The chain combines TRBV9 with TRBJ2-5, with 11 bases matching TRBD1. CDR1 is SGDLS, CDR2 YYNGEE, per germline. This CDR3 region has 20 residues. Unmatched junction bases numbered 16, after V lost 0 bases and J lost 3 bases. Variable domain in full (rest from reference TRBV9 and TRBJ2-5): DSGVTQTPKHLITATGQRVTLRCSPRSGDLSVYWYQQSLDQGLQFLIQYYNGEERAKGNILERFSAQQFPDLHSELNLSSLELGDSALYFCASSVEGWDRGTAGEETQYFGPGTRLLVL.

The rearrangement links TRBV7-9 to TRBJ2-7; weak D call: TRBD2 (6 bases). The CDR3 has 15 amino acids. Trimming stripped 5 bases from V and 4 bases from J, with 18 bases between. The germline gives CDR1 SEHNR, CDR2 FQNEAQ (reference sequence). The CDR3, as DNA: TGTGCCAGCAGCATTACCGGGACCGGGGGTTACGAGCAGTACTTC. This encodes CASSITGTGGYEQYF.

The table lists this clone with a few counts. This chain uses TRBV25-1 with TRBJ1-4; D ambiguous. Looked up from germline, CDR1 is MGHDK and CDR2 is SYGVNS. The CDR3 covers 17 residues. The V and J ends lost 3 bases and 0 bases respectively, with 14 bases between them. The CDR3 DNA sequence: TGTGCCAGCAGTGATCCAACGGGGATTGCAACTAATGAAAAACTGTTTTTT. Protein product: CASSDPTGIATNEKLFF.

This clone was recorded a few times. V is TRBV4-3 and J is TRBJ1-3; maybe TRBD1 (6 bases). CDR3 size: 18 residues. The V gene's germline CDR1 is LGHNA and CDR2 YSLEER. Trimming pared 0 bases from V and 0 bases from J, leaving 15 bases between. CDR3 nucleotides: TGCGCCAGCAGCCAAGAATTCCCCCAGGGGAGCTCTGGAAACACCATATATTTT. Protein product: CASSQEFPQGSSGNTIYF.

This chain connects TRBV18 to TRBJ1-3; a weak D match, TRBD1 (6 bases). Germline CDR1 and CDR2: KGHSH and LQKENI. The CDR3 is 15 residues long. Trimming removed 6 bases at V and 4 bases at J, with 16 bases between. CDR3 sequence: CASSHRDNLGNTIYF. CDR3 bases: TGTGCCAGCTCCCACCGGGACAACCTGGGAAACACCATATATTTT.

The genes are TRBV28 and TRBJ2-7; 7 nucleotides agree with TRBD1. V lost 2 bases, J lost 0 bases, and 1 base stayed unmatched. The CDR3 totals 14 residues. Germline CDR1 MDHEN, CDR2 SYDVKM. CDR3 coding DNA: TGTGCCAGCAGTTTAGGGACAGTCTCCTACGAGCAGTACTTC. As protein: CASSLGTVSYEQYF.

V and J are TRBV23-1 and TRBJ2-7; D gene uncertain. TRBV23-1 is known as an ORF, though its function is uncertain. This CDR3 is built from 10 residues. The V end lost 10 bases, the J end lost 2 bases, and 6 bases lay between the germline ends. CDR3 DNA: TGCGCCACGGCGGCCTACGAGCAGTACTTC. It translates to CATAAYEQYF.

The chain carries TRBV7-9 and TRBJ1-1, with 8 positions matching TRBD1. The V and J ends lost 2 bases and 3 bases, in that order; junction bases with no gene match: 8. Germline CDR1 SEHNR, CDR2 FQNEAQ (reference sequence). The CDR3 has 16 residues. The CDR3 DNA reads as TGTGCCAGCAGCTTAACGGGGTACAGGGGGGACACTGAAGCTTTCTTT. Amino acids: CASSLTGYRGDTEAFF.

Written as DNA, the CDR3 is TGCGCCAGCTCCCTCGCGGGGATAGGGAATGGCTACACCTTC. It codes for CASSLAGIGNGYTF. This chain links TRBV5-1 with TRBJ1-2; no definite D call. Germline lookup yields CDR1 SGHRS and CDR2 YFSETQ. V lost 7 bases, J lost 6 bases, and 19 bases lay in between. This CDR3 has 14 residues.

The J gene is TRBJ1-1, the V gene TRBV30; D gene uncertain. The germline V gene has CDR1 GTSNPN and CDR2 SVGIG (reference sequence). CDR3 length equals 14 residues. Trimming shortened V by 4 bases and J by 6 bases, and 18 bases separated the two germline ends. This chain's CDR3 is CAWTSSTLSSEAFF. The DNA of the CDR3 is TGTGCCTGGACCTCTAGCACCCTATCCTCTGAAGCTTTCTTT.

The rearrangement uses TRBV5-4 and TRBJ2-1; maybe TRBD2 (6 bases). Germline CDR1 reads SGHNT; CDR2 reads YYREEE (reference sequence). There are 13 residues in the CDR3. The ends were cut back, 0 bases at V and 7 bases at J, with 8 bases in the middle. DNA of the CDR3: TGTGCCAGCAGCTTGGGTCGGGGGAATGAGCAGTTCTTC. This translates into CASSLGRGNEQFF.

V gene TRBV7-8 combines with J gene TRBJ2-7; 8 nucleotides agree with TRBD1. J lost 12 bases, V lost 0 bases, and 7 bases had no gene match. Germline V gene lookup returns CDR1 SGHVS and CDR2 FQNEAQ. The CDR3 consists of 13 residues. CDR3 sequence reads: CASSLASTGGGYF. In DNA, the CDR3 is TGTGCCAGCAGCTTAGCGAGTACAGGGGGTGGGTACTTC.

The chain carries TRBV10-2 and TRBJ2-1; 7 nucleotides match TRBD1. Germline trimming cut 4 bases from V and 6 bases from J; bases unmatched to any gene: 3. Germline loops: CDR1 WSHSY, CDR2 SAAADI. The CDR3 sequence is 13 residues long. The CDR3 region has the DNA TGCGCCAGCAGTGTAAGACAGGGCAATGAGCAGTTCTTC. Translating it yields CASSVRQGNEQFF.

The chain has TRBV6-5 and TRBJ2-5; possibly TRBD1 for D (5 bases). Trimming took off 6 bases at V and 1 base at J, with 15 bases between the two ends. Germline V gives CDR1 MNHEY, CDR2 SVGAGI. CDR3 length equals 15 residues. In DNA, the CDR3 is TGTGCCAGCAGACGTGAATCAGGGCCCCAAGAGACCCAGTACTTC. Protein product: CASRRESGPQETQYF.

V usage is TRBV30 and J usage is TRBJ2-1, with D possibly being TRBD1 (6 bases). CDR1 and CDR2 from the germline V gene are GTSNPN and SVGIG (reference sequence). This CDR3 region has 15 residues. Trimming removed 0 bases from V and 10 bases from J, with 19 bases in between. The CDR3 protein is CAWSVQGSVGQEQFF. CDR3 nucleotides: TGTGCCTGGAGTGTACAGGGCAGTGTAGGGCAGGAGCAGTTCTTC.

Concerning this clone itself: Additional DNA sequences in this sample encode the identical CDR3. V and J are TRBV2 and TRBJ2-2; 7 nucleotides line up with TRBD1. Germline V gene sequence: CDR1 SNHLY, CDR2 FYNNEI. This CDR3 has 14 residues. J was trimmed by 4 bases and V by 6 bases; bases with no gene match: 5. The CDR3, as DNA: TGTGCCAGCAGGGGGGACAGTTTCACCGGGGAGCTGTTTTTT. Its protein product is CASRGDSFTGELFF.

The chain combines TRBV5-4 with TRBJ2-3; 8 nucleotides agree with TRBD1. Losses at the gene ends were 2 bases for V and 4 bases for J; bases not matched to a gene: 3. CDR1 SGHNT and CDR2 YYREEE come from the germline V gene (reference sequence). This CDR3 has 14 amino acids. CDR3 DNA: TGTGCCAGCAGCTTAGGCAGGGGGCCAGATACGCAGTATTTT. It specifies CASSLGRGPDTQYF.